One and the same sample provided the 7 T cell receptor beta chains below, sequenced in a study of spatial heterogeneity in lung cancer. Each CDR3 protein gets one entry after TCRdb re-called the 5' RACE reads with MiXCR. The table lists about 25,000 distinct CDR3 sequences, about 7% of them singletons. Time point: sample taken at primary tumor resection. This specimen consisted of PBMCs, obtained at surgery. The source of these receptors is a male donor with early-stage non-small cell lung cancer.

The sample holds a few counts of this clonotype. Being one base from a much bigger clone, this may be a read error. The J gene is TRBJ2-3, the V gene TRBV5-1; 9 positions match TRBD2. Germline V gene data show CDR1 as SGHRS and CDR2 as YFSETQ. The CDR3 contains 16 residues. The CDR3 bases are TGCGCCTGCAGCTTGGCCCGCGGGGGGGCTAAAGATACGCAGTATTTT. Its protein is CACSLARGGAKDTQYF.

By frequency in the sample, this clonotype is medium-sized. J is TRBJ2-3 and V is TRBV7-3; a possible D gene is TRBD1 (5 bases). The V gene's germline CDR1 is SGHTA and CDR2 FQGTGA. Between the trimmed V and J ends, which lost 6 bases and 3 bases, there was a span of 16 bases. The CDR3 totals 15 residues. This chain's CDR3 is CASRPPGLRTDTQYF. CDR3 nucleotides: TGTGCCAGCAGACCTCCAGGGCTTCGGACAGATACGCAGTATTTT.

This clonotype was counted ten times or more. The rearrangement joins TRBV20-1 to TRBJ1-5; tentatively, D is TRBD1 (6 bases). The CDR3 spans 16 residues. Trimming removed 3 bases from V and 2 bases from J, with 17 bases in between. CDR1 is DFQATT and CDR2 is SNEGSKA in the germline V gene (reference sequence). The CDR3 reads CSASRGGGEGNQPQHF. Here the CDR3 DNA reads TGCAGTGCTAGTAGAGGAGGGGGTGAGGGCAATCAGCCCCAGCATTTT.

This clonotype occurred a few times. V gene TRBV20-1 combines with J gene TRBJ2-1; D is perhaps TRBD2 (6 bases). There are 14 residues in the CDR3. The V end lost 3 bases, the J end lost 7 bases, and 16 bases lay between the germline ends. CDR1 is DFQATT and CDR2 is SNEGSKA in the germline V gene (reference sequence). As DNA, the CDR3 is TGCAGTGCTAGTCTAGCCGGGGGTACGAATGAGCAGTTCTTC. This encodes CSASLAGGTNEQFF.

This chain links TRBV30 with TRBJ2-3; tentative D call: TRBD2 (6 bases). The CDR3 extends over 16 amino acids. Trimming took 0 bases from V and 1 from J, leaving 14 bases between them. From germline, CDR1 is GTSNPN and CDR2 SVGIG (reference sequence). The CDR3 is CAWSVRGGAGTDTQYF. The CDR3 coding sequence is TGTGCCTGGAGTGTAAGAGGAGGGGCGGGCACAGATACGCAGTATTTT.

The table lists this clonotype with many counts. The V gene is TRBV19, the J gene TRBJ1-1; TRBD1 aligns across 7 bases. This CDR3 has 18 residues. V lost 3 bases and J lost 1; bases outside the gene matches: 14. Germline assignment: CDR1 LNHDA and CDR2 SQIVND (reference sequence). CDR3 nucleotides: TGTGCCAGTAGTATCCCCTTCGCGACAGGGCGGGGGAACACTGAAGCTTTCTTT. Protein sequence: CASSIPFATGRGNTEAFF. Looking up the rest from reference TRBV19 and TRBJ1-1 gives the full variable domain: DGGITQSPKYLFRKEGQNVTLSCEQNLNHDAMYWYRQDPGQGLRLIYYSQIVNDFQKGDIAEGYSVSREKKESFPLTVTSAQKNPTAFYLCASSIPFATGRGNTEAFFGQGTRLTVV.

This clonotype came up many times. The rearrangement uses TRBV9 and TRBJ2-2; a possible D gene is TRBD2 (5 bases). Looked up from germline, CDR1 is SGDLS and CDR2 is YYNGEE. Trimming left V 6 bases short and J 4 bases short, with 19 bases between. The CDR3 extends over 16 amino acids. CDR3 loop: CASTSASGYGTGELFF. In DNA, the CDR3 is TGTGCCAGCACCTCAGCCTCGGGATATGGCACCGGGGAGCTGTTTTTT.